A selection of T cell receptor beta chains follows, all from one sample in a study of graft-versus-host responses after intestinal transplantation. The repertoire was sequenced with immunoSEQ multiplex PCR; TCRdb's copy has only in-frame clones and lacks some. The repertoire has about 51,000 clones, 89% of them found once; the top ten carry 0.62%. These receptors' targets are unknown. The source material was unstimulated CD4+ T cells sorted from spleen or lymph node cells, sampled before transplant. The source of these receptors is a human donor who was the organ donor for an intestinal transplant. Each CDR3 is given with its conserved first and last residue. A D gene is named only where the DNA matches it firmly. Size values are once, few and many counts, or a class for expanded clones, and some rows have none.

j_call,v_call,d_call,clone_size,cdr3_aa,cdr3_nt
TRBJ2-1,TRBV30,TRBD2,.,CAWSVPKPGLAPNNEQFF,TGTGCCTGGAGTGTACCCAAACCCGGACTAGCGCCTAACAATGAGCAGTTCTTC
TRBJ1-3,TRBV15,.,.,CATSRGAGPPRDSGNTIYF,TGTGCCACCAGCAGAGGGGCAGGCCCCCCGAGGGACTCTGGAAACACCATATATTTT
TRBJ1-2,TRBV5-1,.,.,CASSLVGRGANYGYTF,TGCGCCAGCAGCTTGGTCGGCCGGGGAGCTAACTATGGCTACACCTTC
TRBJ2-4,TRBV5-6,.,few,CASSLSGVKNIQYF,TGTGCCAGCAGCTTGTCGGGGGTCAAAAACATTCAGTACTTC
TRBJ1-5,TRBV10-3,TRBD1,.,CAISEGGGSNQPQHF,TGTGCCATCAGTGAGGGAGGGGGCAGCAATCAGCCCCAGCATTTT
TRBJ1-5,TRBV7-8,.,.,CASSPEGLGSNQPQHF,TGTGCCAGCAGCCCTGAGGGCCTGGGGAGCAATCAGCCCCAGCATTTT
TRBJ2-7,TRBV6-5,TRBD1,.,CASNPGTGVYEQYF,TGTGCCAGCAACCCCGGGACAGGGGTCTACGAGCAGTACTTC
TRBJ2-5,TRBV11-2,.,.,CASSSGNWETQYF,TGTGCCAGCAGCTCAGGAAACTGGGAGACCCAGTACTTC
TRBJ2-2,TRBV4-2,.,once,CASSQAVRNTGELFF,TGTGCCAGCAGCCAAGCCGTGCGAAACACCGGGGAGCTGTTTTTT
TRBJ2-5,TRBV7-6,.,.,CASSSDSTSWETQYF,TGTGCCAGCAGCTCGGACTCGACTAGTTGGGAGACCCAGTACTTC
TRBJ2-2,TRBV2,.,.,CASSGLNTGELFF,TGTGCCAGCAGTGGGCTGAACACCGGGGAGCTGTTTTTT
TRBJ2-7,TRBV7-3,.,.,CASSSFGAEQYF,TGTGCCAGCAGCTCCTTCGGTGCCGAGCAGTACTTC
TRBJ2-3,TRBV5-1,TRBD2,.,CASSWRLTSRTDTQYF,TGCGCCAGCAGCTGGCGATTGACTAGCCGCACAGATACGCAGTATTTT
TRBJ1-2,TRBV19,TRBD1,.,CASSISSGQGRSGYTF,TGTGCCAGTAGTATCTCCTCTGGACAGGGAAGGTCTGGCTACACCTTC
TRBJ1-4,TRBV18,TRBD1,.,CASSPPLGQGNEKLFF,TGTGCCAGCTCACCACCGCTAGGACAGGGTAATGAAAAACTGTTTTTT
TRBJ2-5,TRBV18,.,.,CASSPPQGGETQYF,TGTGCCAGCTCACCACCGCAGGGAGGAGAGACCCAGTACTTC
TRBJ2-7,TRBV28,.,.,CASAQASYEQYF,TGTGCCAGCGCCCAGGCATCCTACGAGCAGTACTTC
TRBJ2-7,TRBV6-9,TRBD1,few,CARTGGPLYEQYF,TGTGCCAGGACAGGGGGACCGCTCTACGAGCAGTACTTC
TRBJ1-4,TRBV5-4,.,.,CASSFDLIAEKLFF,TGTGCCAGCAGCTTCGACTTAATCGCGGAAAAACTGTTTTTT
TRBJ2-7,TRBV29-1,TRBD2,.,CSVVRLAGAYEQYF,TGCAGCGTTGTAAGACTAGCGGGCGCCTACGAGCAGTACTTC
TRBJ1-2,TRBV9,.,.,CASSVDDRGRGYGYTF,TGTGCCAGCAGCGTAGATGACCGAGGACGGGGCTATGGCTACACCTTC
TRBJ1-5,TRBV19,.,.,CASTPDYNQPQHF,TGTGCCAGTACCCCGGACTATAATCAGCCCCAGCATTTT
TRBJ2-1,TRBV27,TRBD2,.,CASSLIPGGRANEQFF,TGTGCCAGCAGTTTAATACCAGGCGGGAGGGCCAATGAGCAGTTCTTC
TRBJ1-1,TRBV4-3,TRBD1,.,CASSQDQGTGAFF,TGCGCCAGCAGCCAAGATCAGGGGACAGGGGCTTTCTTT
TRBJ2-3,TRBV5-1,TRBD2,.,CASSSLAGGNTDTQYF,TGCGCCAGCAGCTCCCTAGCGGGAGGGAACACAGATACGCAGTATTTT
TRBJ2-5,TRBV7-2,.,.,CASSSSGETQYF,TGTGCCAGCAGCTCAAGCGGGGAGACCCAGTACTTC
TRBJ2-2,TRBV28,TRBD1,.,CASSPDRVRTGELFF,TGTGCCAGCAGTCCAGACAGGGTCCGGACCGGGGAGCTGTTTTTT
TRBJ1-5,TRBV28,.,.,CASSSGGTDNQPQHF,TGTGCCAGCAGTTCGGGGGGTACCGACAATCAGCCCCAGCATTTT
TRBJ2-2,TRBV6-1,.,.,CASTRSNTGELFF,TGTGCCAGTACTCGTTCGAACACCGGGGAGCTGTTTTTT
TRBJ2-1,TRBV19,TRBD2,.,CASSMAGGEEQFF,TGTGCCAGTAGTATGGCGGGAGGTGAAGAGCAGTTCTTC
TRBJ2-1,TRBV15,TRBD2,.,CATSRDSGSYNEQFF,TGTGCCACCAGCAGAGATAGCGGGAGCTACAATGAGCAGTTCTTC
TRBJ2-1,TRBV6-5,.,.,CASSYRTSGAGEQFF,TGTGCCAGCAGTTACCGGACATCCGGAGCGGGTGAGCAGTTCTTC
TRBJ2-1,TRBV6-5,TRBD2,.,CANLGLAADNEQFF,TGTGCCAACTTGGGACTAGCGGCTGACAATGAGCAGTTCTTC
TRBJ2-1,TRBV4-1,.,.,CASSQVGIFAYNEQFF,TGCGCCAGCAGCCAAGTCGGGATATTTGCCTACAATGAGCAGTTCTTC